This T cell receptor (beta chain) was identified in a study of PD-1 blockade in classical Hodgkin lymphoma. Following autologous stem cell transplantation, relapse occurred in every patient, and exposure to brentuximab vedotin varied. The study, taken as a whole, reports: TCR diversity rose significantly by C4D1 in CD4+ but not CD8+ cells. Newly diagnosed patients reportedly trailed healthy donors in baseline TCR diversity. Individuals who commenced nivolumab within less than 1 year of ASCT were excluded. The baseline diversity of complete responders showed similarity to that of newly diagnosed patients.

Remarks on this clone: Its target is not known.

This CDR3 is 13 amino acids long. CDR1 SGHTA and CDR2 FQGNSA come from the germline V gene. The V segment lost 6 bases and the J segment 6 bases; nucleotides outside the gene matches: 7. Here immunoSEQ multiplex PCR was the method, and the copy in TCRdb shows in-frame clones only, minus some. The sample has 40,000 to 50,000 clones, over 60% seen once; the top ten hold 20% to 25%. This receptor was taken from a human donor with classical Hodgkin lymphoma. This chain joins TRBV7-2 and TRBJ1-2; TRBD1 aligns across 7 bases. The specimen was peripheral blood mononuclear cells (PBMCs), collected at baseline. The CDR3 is CASSRRGPDGYTF. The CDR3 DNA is TGTGCCAGCAGTAGAAGGGGGCCCGATGGCTACACCTTC.